This TCR beta chain emerged from a study of blood T cell repertoires in COVID-19. About the research overall: The United States, Italy and Spain provided the acute and convalescent COVID-19 samples. PBMCs, B-cell-depleted T cells, or T cells were the source of the cDNA or gDNA that made up the material.

This clone was observed a handful of times. Original data processing: From reference gene primer amplification, estimates of nucleated cell counts were derived. The data were produced by immunoSEQ multiplex PCR, yet TCRdb's version contains in-frame clones alone and is incomplete. V and J calls and clone size come straight from that table; D and trimming were deduced from the DNA. Of about 97,000 clones listed, around 87% are singletons. Trimming at V came to 2 bases and at J to 2 bases, leaving 2 bases not matched to a gene. Germline CDR1 is LNHDA and CDR2 is SQIVND (reference sequence). The CDR3 extends over 14 amino acids.

Sequenced input: peripheral blood. The chain carries TRBV19 and TRBJ2-7; 8 bases are shared with TRBD1. The sequence was obtained from a human donor in a cohort sampled during active COVID-19. CDR3 nucleotides: TGTGCCAGTAGTATACAGGGGGCCGCCTACGAGCAGTACTTC. Translation gives CASSIQGAAYEQYF. Full variable domain (outside the CDR3, taken from reference TRBV19 and TRBJ2-7): DGGITQSPKYLFRKEGQNVTLSCEQNLNHDAMYWYRQDPGQGLRLIYYSQIVNDFQKGDIAEGYSVSREKKESFPLTVTSAQKNPTAFYLCASSIQGAAYEQYFGPGTRLTVT.